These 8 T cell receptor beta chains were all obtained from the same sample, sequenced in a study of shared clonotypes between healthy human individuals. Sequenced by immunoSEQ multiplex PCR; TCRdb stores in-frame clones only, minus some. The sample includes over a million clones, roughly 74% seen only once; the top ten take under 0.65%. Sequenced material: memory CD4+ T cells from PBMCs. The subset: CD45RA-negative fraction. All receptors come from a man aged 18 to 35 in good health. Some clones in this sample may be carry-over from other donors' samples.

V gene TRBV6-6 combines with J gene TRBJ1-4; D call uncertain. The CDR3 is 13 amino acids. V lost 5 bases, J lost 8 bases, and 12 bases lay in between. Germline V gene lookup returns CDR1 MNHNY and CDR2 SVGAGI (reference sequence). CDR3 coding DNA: TGTGCCAGCAGTCCCCTGATGGGGGAAAAACTGTTTTTT. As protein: CASSPLMGEKLFF.

As DNA, the CDR3 is TGTGCCAGCAGCCTCGGGACAGGGGAAGGTTATGGCTACACCTTC. It translates to CASSLGTGEGYGYTF. The rearrangement uses TRBV27 and TRBJ1-2, with TRBD1 matching 10 bases. Germline V gene sequence: CDR1 MNHEY, CDR2 SMNVEV (reference sequence). The CDR3 has 15 amino acids. V lost 6 bases to trimming and J lost 5 bases; unmatched junction nucleotides: 9.

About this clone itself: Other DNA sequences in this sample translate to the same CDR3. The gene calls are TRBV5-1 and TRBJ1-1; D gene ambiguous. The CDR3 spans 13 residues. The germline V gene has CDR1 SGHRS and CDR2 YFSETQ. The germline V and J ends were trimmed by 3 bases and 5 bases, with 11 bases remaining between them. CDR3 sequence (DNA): TGCGCCAGCAGCTACTTAGAAGGTACTGAAGCTTTCTTT. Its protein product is CASSYLEGTEAFF.

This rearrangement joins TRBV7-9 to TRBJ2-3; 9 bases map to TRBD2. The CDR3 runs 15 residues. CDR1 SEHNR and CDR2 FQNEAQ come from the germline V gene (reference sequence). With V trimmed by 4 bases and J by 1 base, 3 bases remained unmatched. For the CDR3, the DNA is TGTGCCAGCAGCTCGGAGCGGGGGGGCACAGATACGCAGTATTTT. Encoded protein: CASSSERGGTDTQYF.

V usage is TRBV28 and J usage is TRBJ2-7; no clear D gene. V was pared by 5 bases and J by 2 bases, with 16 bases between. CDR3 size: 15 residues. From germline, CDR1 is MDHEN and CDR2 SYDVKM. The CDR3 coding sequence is TGTGCCAGCAGTCCCCCCAAGGGAATGGCCTACGAGCAGTACTTC. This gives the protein CASSPPKGMAYEQYF.

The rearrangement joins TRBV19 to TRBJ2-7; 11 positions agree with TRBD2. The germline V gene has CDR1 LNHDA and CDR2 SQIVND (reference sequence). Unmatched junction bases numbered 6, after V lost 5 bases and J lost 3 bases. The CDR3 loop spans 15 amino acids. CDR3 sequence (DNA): TGTGCCAGTAGTGTACTAGCGGGAGTAGGCTACGAGCAGTACTTC. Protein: CASSVLAGVGYEQYF.

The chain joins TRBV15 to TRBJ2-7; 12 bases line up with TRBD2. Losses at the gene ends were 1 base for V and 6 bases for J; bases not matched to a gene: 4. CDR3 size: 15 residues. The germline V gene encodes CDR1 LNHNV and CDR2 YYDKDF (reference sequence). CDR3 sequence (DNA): TGTGCCACCAGCAGAGGACTAGCGGGAGTCGGCGAGCAGTACTTC. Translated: CATSRGLAGVGEQYF.

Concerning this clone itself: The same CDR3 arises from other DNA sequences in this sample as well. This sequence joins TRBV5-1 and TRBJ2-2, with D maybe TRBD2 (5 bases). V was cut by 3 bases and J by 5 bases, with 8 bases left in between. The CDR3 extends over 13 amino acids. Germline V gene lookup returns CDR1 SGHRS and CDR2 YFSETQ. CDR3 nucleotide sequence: TGCGCCAGCAGCTCCGAGGGTACCGGGGAGCTGTTTTTT. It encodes CASSSEGTGELFF.